This TCR beta chain derives from a study of CD8+ T cells in alopecia areata. General study results and limits: Scalp lesions, especially in alopecia totalis/universalis, had higher clonality than normal scalp.

The table lists this clone with a count of one. Its cognate antigen is unknown. Treatment given: oral pan-JAK inhibitor, 5-10 mg twice daily. Peripheral blood and lesional scalp punch biopsies came from alopecia areata patients. RNA was extracted and reverse transcribed into cDNA as the sequencing template. The method was immunoSEQ multiplex PCR; TCRdb's version includes in-frame clones alone and lacks a portion of them. Of roughly 110,000 clones listed, roughly 84% are singletons. Per the germline V gene, CDR1 is SGHTA and CDR2 is FQGNSA. Trimming pared 5 bases from V and 8 bases from J, leaving 12 bases between. CDR3 size: 12 residues.

This sequence originates from a human donor with alopecia areata. The chain couples TRBV7-2 to TRBJ1-2; D is unclear. The sequences come from CD8+ T cells sorted from blood, collected at week 24, from a patient treated with tofacitinib. CDR3 sequence: CASSTHRNGYTF. In DNA form, the CDR3 reads TGTGCCAGCAGCACCCACAGAAACGGCTACACCTTC.